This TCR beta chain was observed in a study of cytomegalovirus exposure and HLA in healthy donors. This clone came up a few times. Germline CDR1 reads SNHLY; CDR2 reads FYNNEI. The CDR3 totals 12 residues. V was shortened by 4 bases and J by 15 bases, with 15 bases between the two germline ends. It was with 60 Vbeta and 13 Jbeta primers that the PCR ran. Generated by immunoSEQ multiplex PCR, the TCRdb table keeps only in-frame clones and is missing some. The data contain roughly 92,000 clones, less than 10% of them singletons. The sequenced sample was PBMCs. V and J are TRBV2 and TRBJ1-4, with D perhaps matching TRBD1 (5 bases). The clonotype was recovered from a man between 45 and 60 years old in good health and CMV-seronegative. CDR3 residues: CASSVGQKFLFF. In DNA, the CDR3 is TGTGCCAGCAGTGTGGGGCAGAAGTTTTTGTTTTTT.